The TCR beta chain described here comes from a study of beta chain features in type 1 diabetes. The CDR3 loop spans 15 amino acids. Germline V gives CDR1 SGHAT, CDR2 FQNNGV. V shed 5 bases and J shed 5 bases, with 17 bases lying between them. Broader study findings: TCRB CDR3 length was moderately but significantly reduced in all four CD4+ subsets of Type 1 diabetes patients.

A CD45RO/CCR7/CD25/CD127/CD95/CD27 panel sorted naive, central memory, regulatory and stem cell-like memory CD4+ cells. The isolated RNA, all of it, was reverse transcribed, so expressed TCRB transcripts were what got sequenced. TCRdb's table, derived via immunoSEQ multiplex PCR, lists solely in-frame clones and lacks some. The data show roughly 160,000 clones, 7.5% to 8.5% seen once. With respect to this clone: The target antigen is unknown.

The TCR comes from a man aged 18-30 years with type 1 diabetes. V and J are TRBV11-2 and TRBJ2-3; D perhaps matches TRBD2 (6 bases). Material: central memory CD4+ T cells from blood. The chain's CDR3 is CASSQIFGSRDTQYF. The CDR3, as DNA: TGTGCCAGCAGCCAAATCTTCGGGAGCCGAGATACGCAGTATTTT.